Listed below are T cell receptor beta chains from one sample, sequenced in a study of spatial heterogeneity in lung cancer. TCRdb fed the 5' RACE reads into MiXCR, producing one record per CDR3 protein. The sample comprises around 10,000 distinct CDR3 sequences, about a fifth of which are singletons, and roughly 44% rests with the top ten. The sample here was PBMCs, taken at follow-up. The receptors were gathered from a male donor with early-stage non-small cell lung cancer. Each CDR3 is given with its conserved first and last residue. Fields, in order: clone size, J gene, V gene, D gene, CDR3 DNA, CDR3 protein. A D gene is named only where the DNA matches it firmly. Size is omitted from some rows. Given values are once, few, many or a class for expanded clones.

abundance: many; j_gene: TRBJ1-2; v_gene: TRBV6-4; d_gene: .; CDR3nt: TGTGCCAGCAGTGACCCCTCACGGATCCCCTATGGCTACACCTTC; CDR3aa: CASSDPSRIPYGYTF
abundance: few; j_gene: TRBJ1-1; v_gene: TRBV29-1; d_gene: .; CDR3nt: TGCAGCGTTGAGGGTGCAGGGGAGAGGACTGAAGCTTTCTTT; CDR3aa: CSVEGAGERTEAFF
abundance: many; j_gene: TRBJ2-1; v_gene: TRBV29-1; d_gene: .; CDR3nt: TGCAGCGTTGAAGAGAACAGCAATGAGCAGTTCTTC; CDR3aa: CSVEENSNEQFF
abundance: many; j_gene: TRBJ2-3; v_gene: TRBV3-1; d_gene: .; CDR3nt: TGTGCCAGCAGCCAAGAGGGGGGCAGAGATACGCAGTATTTT; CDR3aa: CASSQEGGRDTQYF
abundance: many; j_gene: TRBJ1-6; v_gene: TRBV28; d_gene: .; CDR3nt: TGTGCCAGCCTAAGCTCCTATAATTCACCCCTCCACTTT; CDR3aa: CASLSSYNSPLHF
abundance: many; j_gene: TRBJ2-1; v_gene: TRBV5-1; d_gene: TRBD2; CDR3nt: TGCGCCAGCAGCTTGACACTAGCGGGAAGCAATGAGCAGTTCTTC; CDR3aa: CASSLTLAGSNEQFF
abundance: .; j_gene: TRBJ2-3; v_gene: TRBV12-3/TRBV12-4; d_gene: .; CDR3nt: TGTGCCAGCAGCCAAAGGGGGGGCCTTGGGATAGAGCGAACCACAGATACGCAGTATTTT; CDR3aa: CASSQRGGLGIERTTDTQYF
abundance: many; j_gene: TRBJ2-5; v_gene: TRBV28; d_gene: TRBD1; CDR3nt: TGTGCCAGCAGTTTCCGGGAGACAGGGGGTATGAAGACCCAGTACTTC; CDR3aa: CASSFRETGGMKTQYF
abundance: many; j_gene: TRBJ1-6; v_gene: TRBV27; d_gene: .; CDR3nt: TGTGCCAGCAGCGGCCTTAGAGGCGGAAGCTCCTATAATTCACCCCTCCACTTT; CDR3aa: CASSGLRGGSSYNSPLHF
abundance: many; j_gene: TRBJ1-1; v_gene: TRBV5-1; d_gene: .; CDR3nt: TGCGCCAGCAGCTTGAGTGGAGGGGGCACTGAAGCTTTCTTT; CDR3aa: CASSLSGGGTEAFF
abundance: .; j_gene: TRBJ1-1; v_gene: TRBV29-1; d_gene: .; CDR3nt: TGCAGCGTTGGCGGCCTCGGGGGGCTGAGCACTGAAGCTTTCTTT; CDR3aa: CSVGGLGGLSTEAFF